The rows below give T cell receptor beta chains drawn from one sample of a study of blood T cell repertoires in COVID-19. Libraries were prepared by immunoSEQ multiplex PCR; TCRdb keeps only in-frame clonotypes and omits some of them. This table holds about 74,000 clones, around 90% found once. Material for sequencing was peripheral blood. The origin of the receptors is a woman of 80 years or more with active or convalescent COVID-19. Both conserved end residues are part of each CDR3. A D gene is named only where the DNA matches it firmly. The size entry is marked missing in some rows and otherwise reads once, few, many or a size class.

abundance	v_gene	d_gene	j_gene	CDR3nt	CDR3aa
-	TRBV6-5	-	TRBJ1-1	TGTGCCAGCAGTCAGGGGAAGGGTAAAGCTTTCTTT	CASSQGKGKAFF
-	TRBV19	-	TRBJ2-3	TGTGCCAGTAGTACCCGACTAAGCGATACGCAGTATTTT	CASSTRLSDTQYF
few	TRBV6-5	-	TRBJ2-2	TGTGCCAGCAGTTACATGGGCTACCCGGGGGTCGGGGAGCTGTTTTTT	CASSYMGYPGVGELFF
-	TRBV11-3	TRBD2	TRBJ2-2	TGTGCCAGCAGCTTTTCCGGGGGGGCCAACACCGGGGAGCTGTTTTTT	CASSFSGGANTGELFF
-	TRBV27	-	TRBJ1-5	TGTGCCAGCAGGACTTCGAATCAGCCCCAGCATTTT	CASRTSNQPQHF
-	TRBV5-1	-	TRBJ1-5	TGCGCCAGCAGCTTGTTTTCAGCGTCAGACCAGCCCCAGCATTTT	CASSLFSASDQPQHF
-	TRBV3-1/TRBV3-2	-	TRBJ1-2	TGTGCCAGCAGCCAAGATTGGAGGGTGGACTATGGCTACACCTTC	CASSQDWRVDYGYTF
-	TRBV29-1	TRBD1	TRBJ2-3	TGCAGCGTCCCGACAGGGCCGAGGGATACGCAGTATTTT	CSVPTGPRDTQYF
once	TRBV18	TRBD1	TRBJ1-2	TGTGCCAGCTCACCACTCCGGGACAGCCGGAATGGCTACACCTTC	CASSPLRDSRNGYTF
few	TRBV7-2	-	TRBJ1-1	TGTGCCAGCAGCCCTTACCGACAGAAGAACACTGAAGCTTTCTTT	CASSPYRQKNTEAFF
-	TRBV12-2	-	TRBJ2-5	TGTGCAAGTCGCTGGGGCTTCCGGGACAGGGATTATCAAGAGACCCAGTACTTC	CASRWGFRDRDYQETQYF
-	TRBV6-6	-	TRBJ1-5	TGTGCCAGCAGTTCCCCGAGAAACAGGAATCAGCCCCAGCATTTT	CASSSPRNRNQPQHF
once	TRBV13	-	TRBJ1-2	TGTGCCAGCAGCCTTCAAGGGGCCTTGGGGGGCTACACCTTC	CASSLQGALGGYTF
-	TRBV5-1	TRBD1	TRBJ2-2	TGCGCCAGCAGCTCGACAGGGAGGAACACCGGGGAGCTGTTTTTT	CASSSTGRNTGELFF
-	TRBV6-6	-	TRBJ2-5	TGTGCCAGCACCACCCCCCGGGGGTGGGGGGAGACCCAGTACTTC	CASTTPRGWGETQYF
-	TRBV7-2	-	TRBJ2-1	TGTGCCAGCAGGATCTTGGGCGGGACCGCAGACAATGAGCAGTTCTTC	CASRILGGTADNEQFF
-	TRBV27	TRBD1	TRBJ1-2	TGTGCCAGCCGAACAGGGGGCCAGTTTGGCTACACCTTC	CASRTGGQFGYTF
-	TRBV15	-	TRBJ2-1	TGTGCCACCAGCAGAGAGGGGCGCGCCTACAATGAGCAGTTCTTC	CATSREGRAYNEQFF
once	TRBV5-4	-	TRBJ1-1	TGTGCCAGCAGCCTACAGGGCCGGAACACTGAAGCTTTCTTT	CASSLQGRNTEAFF
-	TRBV6-5	-	TRBJ1-2	TGTGCCAGCAGTCCTGGACAAGTACATGGCTACACCTTC	CASSPGQVHGYTF
-	TRBV11-2	-	TRBJ1-3	TGTGCCAGCAGCTTTTTAGACTCTGGAAACACCATATATTTT	CASSFLDSGNTIYF
-	TRBV5-6	TRBD2	TRBJ2-2	TGTGCCAGCAGCTTCCGGGGGGTTAGAAAGGAGCTGTTTTTT	CASSFRGVRKELFF
-	TRBV6-1	TRBD2	TRBJ2-6	TGTGCCAGCAGTGAACGGGCAGGACTAGCCTCTGGGGCCAACGTCCTGACTTTC	CASSERAGLASGANVLTF
-	TRBV10-3	TRBD2	TRBJ2-5	TGTGCCATCAGTGCGTCGGCGGCGGGGGGTGGAGAGACCCAGTACTTC	CAISASAAGGGETQYF
-	TRBV5-8	TRBD1	TRBJ1-1	TGTGCCAGCAGATCCGGACAGGGAAACACTGAAGCTTTCTTT	CASRSGQGNTEAFF
-	TRBV7-9	-	TRBJ1-4	TGTGCCAGCAGCCCATTACGGCGGGATGAAAAACTGTTTTTT	CASSPLRRDEKLFF
few	TRBV20-1	-	TRBJ1-2	TGCAGTGCGGGGAGGGCCTATGGCTACACCTTC	CSAGRAYGYTF
-	TRBV5-1	-	TRBJ2-2	TGCGCCAGCAGAGAGGGATCCACCGGGGAGCTGTTTTTT	CASREGSTGELFF
-	TRBV5-8	TRBD1	TRBJ2-4	TGTGCCAGCAGCTTCCGGGACAGGGTGGCCAAAAACATTCAGTACTTC	CASSFRDRVAKNIQYF
-	TRBV7-2	TRBD2	TRBJ2-4	TGTGCCAGCAGCTTGGCACTAGCGGGAGATCTAGCCAAAAACATTCAGTACTTC	CASSLALAGDLAKNIQYF
-	TRBV29-1	-	TRBJ1-1	TGCAGCGTTTTACCCCCTTCCACTCTACCTGAAGCTTTCTTT	CSVLPPSTLPEAFF
-	TRBV3-1/TRBV3-2	TRBD1	TRBJ2-7	TGTGCCAGCAGCCAAAGTGTAGGGACAGGGGTTACCGAGCAGTACTTC	CASSQSVGTGVTEQYF
once	TRBV5-1	-	TRBJ2-6	TGCGCCAGCAGCCCATTCTACTCTGGGGCCAACGTCCTGACTTTC	CASSPFYSGANVLTF
-	TRBV19	TRBD1	TRBJ2-7	TGTGCCAGTAGTGCCACCGGGACAGGGGAGGACGAGCAGTACTTC	CASSATGTGEDEQYF
-	TRBV18	TRBD1	TRBJ2-7	TGTGCCAGCTCGGTGGGACAGTCCTACGAGCAGTACTTC	CASSVGQSYEQYF
-	TRBV5-1	-	TRBJ2-3	TGCGCCAGCAGCCCCTTTGCAGGGCCTAGCACAGATACGCAGTATTTT	CASSPFAGPSTDTQYF
-	TRBV9	-	TRBJ1-5	TGTGCCAGCAGCGTAGGGGCAGGAAAAAATCAGCCCCAGCATTTT	CASSVGAGKNQPQHF
-	TRBV7-2	-	TRBJ2-1	TGTGCCAGCAGCTTATTCGGGATCAATGAGCAGTTCTTC	CASSLFGINEQFF
-	TRBV24-1	TRBD1	TRBJ2-3	TGTGCCACCAGTCAACAGGGGGCAACAGATACGCAGTATTTT	CATSQQGATDTQYF
-	TRBV29-1	-	TRBJ2-7	TGCAGCGTTACGGGACTTCTAAGCGGCGAGCAGTACTTC	CSVTGLLSGEQYF